Each of the 32 T cell receptor beta chains below was sequenced from the same sample in a study of OX40 agonist ivuxolimab in advanced cancers. Repertoires were generated with immunoSEQ multiplex PCR, while TCRdb's copy carries only in-frame clones and drops some. The top ten clones hold just over 0.3% of a sample with about 150,000 clones, 85% to 95% of them seen once. The sequencing here drew on CD4+ or CD8+ T cells sorted from blood, taken in a trial of the OX40 agonist ivuxolimab. The receptor set was obtained from an adult with an advanced solid tumor such as melanoma, head and neck, liver or kidney cancer.

The rearrangement links TRBV18 to TRBJ1-1; tentatively, D is TRBD1 (6 bases). The CDR3 contains 14 residues. Germline V gene data show CDR1 as KGHSH and CDR2 as LQKENI. V lost 3 bases, J lost 1 base, and 9 bases lay in between. The CDR3: CASSPMTGNTEAFF. For the CDR3, the DNA is TGTGCCAGCTCACCTATGACAGGGAACACTGAAGCTTTCTTT.

The chain recombines TRBV6-6 with TRBJ1-3; 10 bases map to TRBD1. The CDR3 runs to 15 residues. V lost 4 bases and J lost 5; bases outside the gene matches: 5. Germline CDR1 is MNHNY and CDR2 is SVGAGI (reference sequence). CDR3 protein: CASSFRQGARNTIYF. CDR3 nucleotide sequence: TGTGCCAGCAGTTTCAGACAGGGGGCGAGAAACACCATATATTTT.

The chain employs TRBV11-2 and TRBJ2-5, with 7 nucleotides matching TRBD1. With V trimmed by 3 bases and J by 2 bases, 3 bases remained unmatched. The CDR3 covers 14 residues. Germline V gene sequence: CDR1 SGHAT, CDR2 FQNNGV. CDR3 sequence: CASSFQGEQETQYF. The CDR3 nucleotides are TGTGCCAGCAGCTTTCAGGGGGAACAAGAGACCCAGTACTTC. Full variable domain (rest looked up from reference TRBV11-2 and TRBJ2-5): EAGVAQSPRYKIIEKRQSVAFWCNPISGHATLYWYQQILGQGPKLLIQFQNNGVVDDSQLPKDRFSAERLKGVDSTLKIQPAKLEDSAVYLCASSFQGEQETQYFGPGTRLLVL.

The J gene is TRBJ1-2, the V gene TRBV6-6, with D possibly being TRBD1 (6 bases). The CDR3 is made up of 15 amino acids. Germline loops: CDR1 MNHNY, CDR2 SVGAGI (reference sequence). Trimming left V 0 bases short and J 7 bases short, with 15 bases between. CDR3 protein: CASSYSSGAGAGYTF. DNA for the CDR3: TGTGCCAGCAGTTACTCGAGCGGGGCAGGGGCTGGCTACACCTTC.

In nucleotides, the CDR3 is TGTGCCAGCAGATCGGACAGCAACTATGGCTACACCTTC. This translates into CASRSDSNYGYTF. The chain couples TRBV6-5 to TRBJ1-2, with D possibly matching TRBD1 (6 bases). Per the germline V gene, CDR1 is MNHEY and CDR2 is SVGAGI. The V gene lost 6 bases and the J gene lost 2 bases, with 10 bases spanning the gap. CDR3 length: 13 residues.

This chain links TRBV27 with TRBJ1-5, with D possibly matching TRBD1 (5 bases). V lost 2 bases to trimming and J lost 5 bases, with 10 bases between them. This CDR3 region has 14 residues. Germline CDR1 is MNHEY and CDR2 is SMNVEV (reference sequence). The CDR3 DNA follows: TGTGCCAGCAGTTTAAGGGGAGAGGATCAGCCCCAGCATTTT. Translation: CASSLRGEDQPQHF.

The chain couples TRBV7-9 to TRBJ2-3, with TRBD2 matching over 9 bases. The CDR3 length is 16 residues. J was trimmed by 2 bases and V by 2 bases; bases with no gene match: 5. Germline CDR1 and CDR2: SEHNR and FQNEAQ (reference sequence). In DNA form, the CDR3 reads TGTGCCAGCAGCTTATCCCAGCGGGGGGCCACAGATACGCAGTATTTT. This encodes CASSLSQRGATDTQYF. Full variable domain (rest looked up from reference TRBV7-9 and TRBJ2-3): DTGVSQNPRHKITKRGQNVTFRCDPISEHNRLYWYRQTLGQGPEFLTYFQNEAQLEKSRLLSDRFSAERPKGSFSTLEIQRTEQGDSAMYLCASSLSQRGATDTQYFGPGTRLTVL.

This sequence joins TRBV19 and TRBJ2-2; no definite D call. V lost 3 bases and J lost 6, with 14 bases in between. Germline V gene sequence: CDR1 LNHDA, CDR2 SQIVND (reference sequence). The CDR3 is made up of 15 amino acids. The CDR3 spells CASSIISTLAGELFF. CDR3 sequence (DNA): TGTGCCAGTAGTATTATATCGACGTTGGCCGGGGAGCTGTTTTTT.

The sample holds one count of this clone. The chain combines TRBV18 with TRBJ2-3; D call uncertain. Per germline, CDR1 KGHSH and CDR2 LQKENI. V was trimmed by 3 bases and J by 5 bases, leaving 9 bases between them. The CDR3 is made up of 13 amino acids. In nucleotides, the CDR3 is TGTGCCAGCTCACCTGGGTCGGGAGATACGCAGTATTTT. Encoded protein: CASSPGSGDTQYF.

The chain is built from TRBV5-1 and TRBJ1-5; D is unclear. Deletions cut 7 bases from V and 3 bases from J, with 17 bases between. Germline assignment: CDR1 SGHRS and CDR2 YFSETQ. This CDR3 comprises 15 residues. CDR3 loop: CASSASQDPNQPQHF. The CDR3 DNA reads TGCGCCAGCTCGGCGTCACAAGACCCCAATCAGCCCCAGCATTTT.

This clone was seen only once. The chain is built from TRBV18 and TRBJ1-1; perhaps TRBD1 as D (5 bases). Germline-derived CDR1 and CDR2 are KGHSH and LQKENI. The CDR3 covers 15 residues. V lost 3 bases and J lost 1, with 12 bases in between. CDR3 sequence (DNA): TGTGCCAGCTCACCCTCGGAAAGGGGGAACACTGAAGCTTTCTTT. Protein sequence: CASSPSERGNTEAFF.

The chain is built from TRBV5-6 and TRBJ1-1; D gene ambiguous. Germline V CDR1 and CDR2: SGHDT, YYEEEE. V gave up 1 base and J gave up 1 base, with 8 bases separating them. This CDR3 has 14 amino acids. CDR3 DNA: TGTGCCAGCAGCTTGATGCGCAGGAACACTGAAGCTTTCTTT. Translated, it gives CASSLMRRNTEAFF.

In the case of this clone: Its ends do not fully match the called genes, so a read error is possible. This sequence joins TRBV7-2 and TRBJ1-2; tentatively, D is TRBD1 (5 bases). The CDR3 loop spans 16 amino acids. Germline CDR1 and CDR2: SGHTA and FQGNSA. CDR3 nucleotide sequence: TGTGCCAGCAGCCTAGCTCCCCTGGCGGGGGAGAATGGCTACACCTTC. Its protein product is CASSLAPLAGENGYTF.

The chain employs TRBV5-3 and TRBJ2-3; D is perhaps TRBD2 (5 bases). Being an ORF, TRBV5-3 has a function that is uncertain. The CDR3 is 16 amino acids. Trimming removed 4 bases at V and 0 bases at J, with 15 bases between. The CDR3, as DNA: TGTGCCAGAAGCCCATCCCTAGCCTCTAGCACAGATACGCAGTATTTT. Translation: CARSPSLASSTDTQYF.

This clone has only a few counts. This sequence joins TRBV29-1 and TRBJ1-3; 7 bases fit TRBD1. The CDR3 contains 12 residues. In germline, CDR1 is SQVTM, CDR2 ANQGSEA. The CDR3 DNA reads as TGCAGTGGGGGGACAGCCGGAAACACCATATATTTT. Its translation: CSGGTAGNTIYF.

The V gene is TRBV9, the J gene TRBJ2-3; D is perhaps TRBD2 (5 bases). V lost 1 base and J 1 base, leaving 7 bases between the germline ends. CDR3 length equals 14 residues. Germline assignment: CDR1 SGDLS and CDR2 YYNGEE. The CDR3 DNA is TGTGCCAGCAGCGTATCCGGGGGCACAGATACGCAGTATTTT. Translating gives CASSVSGGTDTQYF.

This clone was seen just once. The V gene is TRBV9, the J gene TRBJ1-1; D may be TRBD1 (6 bases). This CDR3 comprises 15 residues. The V gene's germline CDR1 is SGDLS and CDR2 YYNGEE. The germline V and J ends were trimmed by 2 bases and 5 bases, with 16 bases remaining between them. CDR3 sequence reads: CASSVAGRGDTEAFF. The CDR3 DNA is TGTGCCAGCAGCGTGGCTGGAAGGGGGGATACTGAAGCTTTCTTT. Full variable domain (remainder filled in from reference TRBV9 and TRBJ1-1): DSGVTQTPKHLITATGQRVTLRCSPRSGDLSVYWYQQSLDQGLQFLIQYYNGEERAKGNILERFSAQQFPDLHSELNLSSLELGDSALYFCASSVAGRGDTEAFFGQGTRLTVV.

The rearrangement uses TRBV27 and TRBJ2-6; no reliable D call. Trimming shortened V by 8 bases and J by 3 bases, and 11 bases separated the two germline ends. This CDR3 has 14 amino acids. The germline CDR1 and CDR2 sequences are MNHEY and SMNVEV (reference sequence). The CDR3 DNA sequence: TGTGCCAGCGGACCCAAAGATGGGGCCAACGTCCTGACTTTC. It encodes CASGPKDGANVLTF.

This chain joins TRBV7-2 and TRBJ2-7; 8 bases agree with TRBD2. This CDR3 comprises 15 residues. Trimming removed 4 bases from V and 0 bases from J; junction bases left unmatched: 5. CDR1 and CDR2 from the germline V gene are SGHTA and FQGNSA. CDR3 region: CASSSTSALSYEQYF. CDR3 DNA: TGTGCCAGCAGCTCGACTAGCGCCCTCTCCTACGAGCAGTACTTC.

V usage is TRBV11-3 and J usage is TRBJ1-1; TRBD1 might be the D (5 bases). V was clipped by 3 bases and J by 0 bases, with 5 bases between them. The germline CDR1 and CDR2 sequences are SGHNT and YENEEA. The CDR3 sequence is 13 residues long. Here the CDR3 DNA reads TGTGCCAGCAGCTTGGGGGTGAACACTGAAGCTTTCTTT. Protein product: CASSLGVNTEAFF.

J is TRBJ1-5 and V is TRBV5-6, with 9 bases aligning to TRBD1. Germline V CDR1 and CDR2: SGHDT, YYEEEE. The length of the CDR3 is 18 residues. V was clipped by 0 bases and J by 0 bases; unmatched bases: 7. The CDR3 spells CASSLGRTGVISNQPQHF. CDR3 nucleotides: TGTGCCAGCAGCTTGGGTCGGACAGGGGTAATTAGCAATCAGCCCCAGCATTTT.

V and J are TRBV25-1 and TRBJ1-3; TRBD1 agrees at 8 bases. V gave up 4 bases and J gave up 3 bases; unmatched junction bases: 11. This CDR3 is built from 17 residues. Germline-derived CDR1 and CDR2 are MGHDK and SYGVNS. The CDR3: CASSVRTGLVCGNTIYF. The CDR3 bases are TGTGCCAGCAGTGTGAGGACAGGGTTAGTTTGTGGAAACACCATATATTTT.

The chain has TRBV7-9 and TRBJ1-2; 7 bases are a match to TRBD1. Germline assignment: CDR1 SEHNR and CDR2 FQNEAQ (reference sequence). V dropped 4 bases and J dropped 7; count of bases not matched to a gene: 15. The CDR3 totals 16 residues. CDR3 nucleotide sequence: TGTGCCAGCAGCTCGTTGACGTCCGACAGGGCCGGTGGCTACACCTTC. It encodes CASSSLTSDRAGGYTF.

The chain employs TRBV4-1 and TRBJ2-2, with D perhaps matching TRBD1 (5 bases). From germline, CDR1 is MGHRA and CDR2 YSYEKL. Trimming left V 4 bases short and J 0 bases short, with 9 bases between. The CDR3 has 15 residues. The CDR3 DNA reads TGCGCCAGCAGCCCCCGACAGCCGAACACCGGGGAGCTGTTTTTT. This gives the protein CASSPRQPNTGELFF.

The genes are TRBV28 and TRBJ1-3, with 7 bases aligning to TRBD1. The CDR3 runs 16 residues. Per the germline V gene, CDR1 is MDHEN and CDR2 is SYDVKM. Trimming took 4 bases from V and 0 from J; bases not matched to a gene: 6. CDR3 DNA sequence: TGTGCCAGCAGTTCGTGGACAGGCCGCTCTGGAAACACCATATATTTT. Translating it yields CASSSWTGRSGNTIYF.

The chain has TRBV7-2 and TRBJ1-3; D is ambiguous. The CDR3 sequence is 13 residues long. Germline V gives CDR1 SGHTA, CDR2 FQGNSA. The V end was cut by 5 bases, the J end by 2 bases, with 7 bases between. CDR3 residues: CASSPSAGNTIYF. CDR3 coding DNA: TGTGCCAGCAGCCCATCGGCTGGAAACACCATATATTTT.

The genes are TRBV5-8 and TRBJ1-5; D unclear. The CDR3 covers 11 residues. CDR1 is SGHTS, CDR2 YDEGEE, per germline. V gave up 0 bases and J gave up 14 bases, with 9 bases separating them. CDR3 nucleotides: TGTGCCAGCAGCTTGGTCGGAGGCAAGCATTTT. Protein product: CASSLVGGKHF.

This chain uses TRBV7-9 with TRBJ1-2, with D perhaps matching TRBD1 (6 bases). V dropped 11 bases and J dropped 0 bases, with 16 bases sitting between them. Germline V gene lookup returns CDR1 SEHNR and CDR2 FQNEAQ (reference sequence). CDR3 length equals 14 residues. The CDR3 DNA is TGTGCCGCGCGGCGGGGGGCCTCTAACTATGGCTACACCTTC. Translated: CAARRGASNYGYTF. The whole variable domain, remainder taken from reference TRBV7-9 and TRBJ1-2, is DTGVSQNPRHKITKRGQNVTFRCDPISEHNRLYWYRQTLGQGPEFLTYFQNEAQLEKSRLLSDRFSAERPKGSFSTLEIQRTEQGDSAMYLCAARRGASNYGYTFGSGTRLTVV.

The rearrangement uses TRBV19 and TRBJ1-4, with TRBD1 as a possible D gene (5 bases). The germline V and J ends were trimmed by 5 bases and 5 bases, with 12 bases remaining between them. This CDR3 comprises 14 residues. Germline assignment: CDR1 LNHDA and CDR2 SQIVND (reference sequence). The CDR3 DNA is TGTGCCAGTAGTGTGATGGGGGGAAATGAAAAACTGTTTTTT. Its protein product is CASSVMGGNEKLFF.

The genes are TRBV7-2 and TRBJ1-2; D is uncertain. CDR3 length equals 14 residues. V lost 0 bases to trimming and J lost 3 bases, with 8 bases between them. Germline lookup yields CDR1 SGHTA and CDR2 FQGNSA. CDR3 region: CASSLAVEYYGYTF. The DNA of the CDR3 is TGTGCCAGCAGCTTAGCGGTGGAGTACTATGGCTACACCTTC.

V is TRBV6-5 and J is TRBJ2-7, with 7 nucleotides matching TRBD1. The CDR3 spans 16 residues. J was trimmed by 2 bases and V by 0 bases; bases with no gene match: 7. Germline CDR1 and CDR2: MNHEY and SVGAGI. DNA of the CDR3: TGTGCCAGCAGTTACTCGGCGACAGGGCGGACCTACGAGCAGTACTTC. The encoded protein is CASSYSATGRTYEQYF.

This clone has just one count. The rearrangement joins TRBV5-5 to TRBJ2-3; 9 nucleotides align to TRBD1. The CDR3 runs 16 residues. The V gene end was trimmed by 6 bases and the J gene end by 1 base; junction bases not matched to a gene: 9. CDR1 is SGHKS, CDR2 YYEKEE, per germline (reference sequence). The CDR3 reads CASTYRGQGGTDTQYF. The DNA for the CDR3 is TGTGCCAGCACCTACAGGGGGCAAGGGGGCACAGATACGCAGTATTTT.